The clone carrying this T cell receptor (beta chain) was seen only a few times. Amplification of TCR beta CDR3 regions used RNA transcripts. RT-PCR was first run with HTBI primers, then multiplex PCR in a second round. TCRdb used MiXCR to reprocess the multiplex PCR reads, holding one entry per CDR3 protein. There are approximately 330,000 distinct CDR3 sequences in the sample; about a sixth occur only once, and around 12% lies in the top ten. V gave up 6 bases and J gave up 0 bases; unmatched junction bases: 13. In germline, CDR1 is KGHSH, CDR2 LQKENI. The CDR3 loop spans 17 amino acids. The data derive from a study of Graves' ophthalmopathy and Graves' hyperthyroidism.

The clonotype originates from an adult man with Graves' ophthalmopathy. The sample comprised peripheral blood. J is TRBJ1-2 and V is TRBV18, with 7 bases that match TRBD1. The CDR3 sequence: CASSLTPDRPANYGYTF. Written as DNA, the CDR3 is TGTGCCAGCTCCCTAACCCCGGACAGGCCCGCTAACTATGGCTACACCTTC.